This entry features one T cell receptor (beta chain) sequence. Its antigen is not known. Germline trimming cut 0 bases from V and 3 bases from J; bases unmatched to any gene: 7. This CDR3 comprises 17 residues. The germline CDR1 and CDR2 sequences are SGHNT and YYREEE (reference sequence). The sample comes from a study of graft-versus-host responses after intestinal transplantation. Study context: For two to four years after anti-thymocyte globulin induction, all recipients took tacrolimus and steroids.

TCRdb's table, derived via immunoSEQ multiplex PCR, lists solely in-frame clones and lacks some. The data contain about 15,000 clones, around 64% of them singletons. The graft tissue was processed, and this released both intraepithelial and lamina propria lymphocytes. Overall study results and limits: An association linked early post-transplant HvG declines with peak circulating GvH clone levels. Allografts from individuals with graft-donor T cell macrochimerism displayed high graft-versus-host to host-versus-graft clonal ratios. Recipient marrow showed GvH clones, some seen first in ileum or blood.

The material sequenced was ileum tissue, taken 700 to 800 days after intestinal transplantation. The rearrangement joins TRBV5-4 to TRBJ2-7; 12 bases agree with TRBD1. The sequence was obtained from a human patient who received an intestinal transplant, so some T cells may come from the graft donor. This CDR3 is CASSLGDRGLRYYEQYF. In DNA form, the CDR3 reads TGTGCCAGCAGCTTGGGGGACAGGGGGCTGAGGTACTACGAGCAGTACTTC.